What follows are 25 T cell receptor beta chains derived from one specimen sequenced in a study of T-cell memory formation after mild COVID-19. Each CDR3 protein gets one entry after TCRdb re-called the 5' RACE reads with MiXCR. The sample includes about 100,000 distinct CDR3 sequences, around 10% seen only once; the top ten take roughly two fifths. The sample consisted of PBMCs or a T cell subset sorted from them (not recorded which). These receptors all come from a man between 18 and 35 years old who had mild COVID-19 (a few samples of this study predate the infection). Cell type and time point are not known.

The chain is built from TRBV28 and TRBJ1-1; 7 nucleotides align to TRBD1. Unmatched junction bases numbered 7, after V lost 5 bases and J lost 4 bases. The CDR3 consists of 14 residues. Germline V CDR1 and CDR2: MDHEN, SYDVKM. The CDR3 is CASSTLQGITEAFF. The CDR3 DNA reads TGTGCCAGCAGTACCCTACAGGGGATCACTGAAGCTTTCTTT.

This chain's CDR3 is CSASRYGAQETQYF. Written as DNA, the CDR3 is TGCAGTGCCTCGCGATACGGGGCGCAAGAGACCCAGTACTTC. V gene TRBV20-1 combines with J gene TRBJ2-5, with D perhaps matching TRBD1 or TRBD2 (5 bases each). Germline V gene lookup returns CDR1 DFQATT and CDR2 SNEGSKA (reference sequence). The CDR3 is 14 residues long. The V end lost 6 bases, the J end lost 2 bases, and 16 bases lay between the germline ends.

This clonotype was observed a few times. V is TRBV11-2 and J is TRBJ1-2, with a weak D call TRBD1 (5 bases). The CDR3 runs 14 residues. The V end lost 5 bases, the J end lost 5 bases, and 15 bases lay between the germline ends. Germline V lookup: CDR1 SGHAT, CDR2 FQNNGV. The CDR3 sequence: CASSLGAALYGYTF. The CDR3 region has the DNA TGTGCCAGCAGCCTAGGGGCGGCCCTTTATGGCTACACCTTC.

This clonotype showed up just a few times. The V call is TRBV7-8, the J call TRBJ2-3; 11 nucleotides line up with TRBD2. Trimming cost V 7 bases and J 0 bases; bases outside gene matches: 12. The CDR3 length is 18 residues. CDR1 and CDR2 (germline): SGHVS, FQNEAQ. CDR3 DNA sequence: TGTGCCAGCACCTTCGTCCTAGCGGGGGGAAAGAGCACAGATACGCAGTATTTT. It encodes CASTFVLAGGKSTDTQYF.

This rearrangement joins TRBV6-2 or TRBV6-3 to TRBJ2-1, with D perhaps matching TRBD1 or TRBD2 (5 bases each). The length of the CDR3 is 14 residues. V lost 0 bases and J 4 bases, leaving 7 bases between the germline ends. Germline V lookup: CDR1 MNHEY, CDR2 SVGEGT. In nucleotides, the CDR3 is TGTGCCAGCAGTTACTCAGGGGAGTACAATGAGCAGTTCTTC. Residues: CASSYSGEYNEQFF.

This clonotype was detected only a few times. The rearrangement links TRBV27 to TRBJ2-1; D is possibly TRBD1 (7 bases). V lost 2 bases to trimming and J lost 7 bases, with 15 bases between them. CDR3 length equals 15 residues. Germline V gene sequence: CDR1 MNHEY, CDR2 SMNVEV (reference sequence). CDR3 protein: CASSLGQGGGNEQFF. In DNA, the CDR3 is TGTGCCAGCAGTTTAGGGCAGGGGGGAGGTAATGAGCAGTTCTTC.

The chain employs TRBV5-1 and TRBJ2-7, with D unclear. V was trimmed by 2 bases and J by 0 bases, leaving 9 bases between them. This CDR3 is 14 amino acids long. Germline values: CDR1 SGHRS, CDR2 YFSETQ. CDR3 loop: CASSFRVPSYEQYF. CDR3 bases: TGCGCCAGCAGCTTTCGAGTACCCTCCTACGAGCAGTACTTC.

The chain links TRBV6-6 to TRBJ2-7, with no clear D. There are 16 residues in the CDR3. Germline CDR1 is MNHNY and CDR2 is SVGAGI (reference sequence). Deletions cut 5 bases from V and 3 bases from J, with 20 bases between. As DNA, the CDR3 is TGTGCCAGCAGTAGATCCAGCGACCTACCGAACTACGAGCAGTACGTC. Translating it yields CASSRSSDLPNYEQYV.

The chain links TRBV11-2 to TRBJ2-5; no clear D gene. Trimming took 0 bases from V and 2 from J, leaving 10 bases between them. CDR1 is SGHAT and CDR2 is FQNNGV in the germline V gene. The CDR3 has 15 amino acids. The CDR3 here is CASSLEYAAQETQYF. The CDR3 nucleotides are TGTGCCAGCAGCTTAGAGTACGCGGCGCAAGAGACCCAGTACTTC.

The chain employs TRBV27 and TRBJ2-7; 7 positions agree with TRBD1. The germline gives CDR1 MNHEY, CDR2 SMNVEV (reference sequence). CDR3 length: 15 amino acids. V gave up 4 bases and J gave up 3 bases; unmatched junction bases: 9. The DNA of the CDR3 is TGTGCCAGCAGTTACGTCCAGGGGGTTATCTACGAGCAGTACTTC. It yields the protein CASSYVQGVIYEQYF.

The chain couples TRBV6-2 or TRBV6-3 to TRBJ2-7; D is possibly TRBD2 (5 bases). Trimming removed 7 bases at V and 8 bases at J, with 30 bases between. Germline V gene sequence: CDR1 MNHEY, CDR2 SVGEGT. The CDR3 runs 17 residues. CDR3 DNA sequence: TGTGCCAGCACCGACCTAGCCCGGGATCGTAGCAAGCAAAAGCAGTACTTC. Translated: CASTDLARDRSKQKQYF.

This clonotype came up many times. The chain couples TRBV5-1 to TRBJ2-1; tentative D call: TRBD2 (6 bases). Deletions cut 2 bases from V and 10 bases from J, with 16 bases between. The CDR3 runs to 14 residues. Germline V gives CDR1 SGHRS, CDR2 YFSETQ. CDR3 sequence: CASSLRRGAGEQFF. As DNA, the CDR3 is TGCGCCAGCAGCTTACGCCGCGGGGCAGGGGAGCAGTTCTTC. Looking up the rest from reference TRBV5-1 and TRBJ2-1 gives the full variable domain: KAGVTQTPRYLIKTRGQQVTLSCSPISGHRSVSWYQQTPGQGLQFLFEYFSETQRNKGNFPGRFSGRQFSNSRSEMNVSTLELGDSALYLCASSLRRGAGEQFFGPGTRLTVL.

The table lists this clonotype with many counts. This chain links TRBV4-3 with TRBJ1-2; D gene ambiguous. Germline V lookup: CDR1 LGHNA, CDR2 YSLEER. This CDR3 contains 15 residues. V was clipped by 0 bases and J by 5 bases, with 13 bases between them. The DNA for the CDR3 is TGCGCCAGCAGCCAAGACCGGGGTGGAGGGTATGGCTACACCTTC. Protein sequence: CASSQDRGGGYGYTF.

The chain employs TRBV4-1 and TRBJ1-1, with D maybe TRBD1 (5 bases). V was pared by 4 bases and J by 3 bases, with 12 bases between. The CDR3 has 14 residues. Germline CDR1 reads MGHRA; CDR2 reads YSYEKL. CDR3 region: CASSPMQGDTEAFF. The DNA of the CDR3 is TGCGCCAGCAGCCCAATGCAGGGTGACACTGAAGCTTTCTTT.

The J gene is TRBJ2-7, the V gene TRBV7-2, with D uncertain. CDR1 SGHTA and CDR2 FQGNSA come from the germline V gene. The V gene lost 5 bases and the J gene lost 0 bases, with 8 bases spanning the gap. CDR3 size: 13 residues. The CDR3 DNA reads TGTGCCAGCAGCGCCACTTACTCCTACGAGCAGTACTTC. Its translation: CASSATYSYEQYF.

This chain joins TRBV5-1 and TRBJ1-2, with D possibly matching TRBD1 (5 bases). V was clipped by 8 bases and J by 4 bases, with 12 bases between them. The CDR3 is 12 amino acids. Germline values: CDR1 SGHRS, CDR2 YFSETQ. CDR3 coding DNA: TGCGCCAGGACGATGGGGGTCTATGGCTACACCTTC. Translating gives CARTMGVYGYTF.

The chain uses TRBV6-2 or TRBV6-3 and TRBJ2-7; 8 bases map to TRBD1. Trimming took 6 bases from V and 7 from J; bases not matched to a gene: 8. CDR3 length: 13 amino acids. Germline assignment: CDR1 MNHEY and CDR2 SVGEGT. CDR3 sequence: CASSRQGTGEQYV. The CDR3 region has the DNA TGTGCCAGCAGCCGACAGGGGACGGGGGAGCAGTACGTC.

This clonotype turned up a few times. The chain has TRBV14 and TRBJ2-2; D remains unclear. CDR1 is SGHDN and CDR2 is FVKESK in the germline V gene. The CDR3 runs to 14 residues. Deletions cut 1 base from V and 5 bases from J, with 8 bases between. This CDR3 is CASSQVYGTGELFF. CDR3 sequence (DNA): TGTGCCAGCAGCCAAGTCTATGGGACCGGGGAGCTGTTTTTT.

At least ten counts were recorded for this clonotype. V and J are TRBV12-3 or TRBV12-4 and TRBJ2-1; D is perhaps TRBD2 (6 bases). This CDR3 has 12 amino acids. The V end was cut by 3 bases, the J end by 8 bases, with 8 bases between. Written as DNA, the CDR3 is TGTGCCAGCAGTTTTTTAGCGGATGAGCAGTTCTTC. It is translated as CASSFLADEQFF.

This clonotype was picked up a small number of times. The chain joins TRBV3-1 to TRBJ2-4; 7 bases line up with TRBD1. Germline CDR1 LGHDT, CDR2 YNNKEL (reference sequence). CDR3 length: 17 amino acids. The trim removed 1 base at V and 4 bases at J, leaving 10 bases unmatched. The CDR3 sequence is CASSQVVDTGQKNIQYF. The CDR3 DNA follows: TGTGCCAGCAGCCAAGTCGTGGATACGGGACAGAAAAACATTCAGTACTTC. Supplemented by reference TRBV3-1 and TRBJ2-4, the full variable domain reads DTAVSQTPKYLVTQMGNDKSIKCEQNLGHDTMYWYKQDSKKFLKIMFSYNNKELIINETVPNRFSPKSPDKAHLNLHINSLELGDSAVYFCASSQVVDTGQKNIQYFGAGTRLSVL.

This chain joins TRBV3-1 and TRBJ2-3; 12 bases map to TRBD2. V gave up 4 bases and J gave up 6 bases; unmatched junction bases: 8. This CDR3 has 16 residues. CDR1 is LGHDT and CDR2 is YNNKEL in the germline V gene (reference sequence). CDR3 sequence (DNA): TGTGCCAGCAGCCCCAGAGGCCTAGCGGGGGGGGATACGCAGTATTTT. This translates into CASSPRGLAGGDTQYF.

The J gene is TRBJ2-3, the V gene TRBV7-9, with TRBD1 matching over 11 bases. CDR3 size: 13 residues. The J segment lost 6 bases and the V segment lost 6 bases, leaving 2 bases of the junction unmatched. Germline lookup yields CDR1 SEHNR and CDR2 FQNEAQ (reference sequence). This CDR3 reads CASRGTGGDTQYF. The CDR3 nucleotides read TGTGCCAGCAGGGGGACAGGGGGGGATACGCAGTATTTT.

V usage is TRBV7-9 and J usage is TRBJ1-1; no definite D call. Trimming left V 0 bases short and J 1 base short, with 6 bases between. CDR1 and CDR2 from the germline V gene are SEHNR and FQNEAQ (reference sequence). CDR3 length equals 14 residues. CDR3 bases: TGTGCCAGCAGCTTAGCCGTGGGGAACACTGAAGCTTTCTTT. This codes for CASSLAVGNTEAFF.

Only a few counts were recorded for this clonotype. The genes are TRBV14 and TRBJ1-6; TRBD1 is a possible D gene (5 bases). There are 15 residues in the CDR3. In germline, CDR1 is SGHDN, CDR2 FVKESK. Trimming removed 1 base at V and 9 bases at J, with 13 bases between. The CDR3 region is CASSQVGGAGSPLHF. The CDR3 DNA sequence: TGTGCCAGCAGCCAAGTAGGAGGGGCTGGTTCACCCCTCCACTTT. The complete variable domain, with remaining parts taken from reference TRBV14 and TRBJ1-6, reads EAGVTQFPSHSVIEKGQTVTLRCDPISGHDNLYWYRRVMGKEIKFLLHFVKESKQDESGMPNNRFLAERTGGTYSTLKVQPAELEDSGVYFCASSQVGGAGSPLHFGNGTRLTVT.

The rearrangement joins TRBV27 to TRBJ1-1; the D is unclear. This CDR3 is 14 amino acids long. V gave up 5 bases and J gave up 0 bases, with 10 bases separating them. CDR1 is MNHEY, CDR2 SMNVEV, per germline (reference sequence). This CDR3 is CASSMSPVNTEAFF. The CDR3 DNA follows: TGTGCCAGCAGTATGTCCCCCGTGAACACTGAAGCTTTCTTT.